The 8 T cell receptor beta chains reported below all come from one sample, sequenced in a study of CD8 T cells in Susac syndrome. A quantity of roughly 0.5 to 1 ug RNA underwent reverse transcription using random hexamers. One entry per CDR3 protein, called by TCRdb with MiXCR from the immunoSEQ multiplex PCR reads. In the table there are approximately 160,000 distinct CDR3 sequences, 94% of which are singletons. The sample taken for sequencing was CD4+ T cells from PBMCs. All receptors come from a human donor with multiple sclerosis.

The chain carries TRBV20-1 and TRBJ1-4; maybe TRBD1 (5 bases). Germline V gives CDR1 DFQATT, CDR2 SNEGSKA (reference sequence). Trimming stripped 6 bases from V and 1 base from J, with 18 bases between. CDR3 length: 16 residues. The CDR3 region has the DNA TGCAGTGCCCCTCCGGGCCAGGGTGGAACTAATGAAAAACTGTTTTTT. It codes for CSAPPGQGGTNEKLFF.

The CDR3 here is CASSLESVSLSGNTIYF. DNA of the CDR3: TGTGCCAGCAGCTTAGAGTCGGTTTCGCTCTCTGGAAACACCATATATTTT. The V gene is TRBV7-9, the J gene TRBJ1-3; D remains unclear. Germline CDR1 reads SEHNR; CDR2 reads FQNEAQ (reference sequence). This CDR3 contains 17 residues. V gave up 1 base and J gave up 0 bases, with 13 bases separating them.

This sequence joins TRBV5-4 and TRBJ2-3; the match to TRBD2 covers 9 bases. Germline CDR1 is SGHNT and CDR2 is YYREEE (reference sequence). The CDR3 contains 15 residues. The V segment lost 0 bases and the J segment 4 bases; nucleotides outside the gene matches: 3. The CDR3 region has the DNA TGTGCCAGCAGCTTGGATACTAGCGGGCCAGATACGCAGTATTTT. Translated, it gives CASSLDTSGPDTQYF.

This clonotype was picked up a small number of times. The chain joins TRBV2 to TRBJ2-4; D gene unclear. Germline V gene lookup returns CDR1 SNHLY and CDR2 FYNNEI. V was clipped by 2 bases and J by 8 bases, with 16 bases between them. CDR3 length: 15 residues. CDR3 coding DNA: TGTGCCAGCAGTGAAAAGGGTATGCGTGGATACATTCAGTACTTC. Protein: CASSEKGMRGYIQYF.

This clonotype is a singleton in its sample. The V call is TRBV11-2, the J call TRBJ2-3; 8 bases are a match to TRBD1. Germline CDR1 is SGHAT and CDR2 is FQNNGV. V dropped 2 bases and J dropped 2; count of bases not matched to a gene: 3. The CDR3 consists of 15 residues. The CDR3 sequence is CASSLTGGITDTQYF. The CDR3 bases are TGTGCCAGCAGCTTAACAGGGGGAATCACAGATACGCAGTATTTT.

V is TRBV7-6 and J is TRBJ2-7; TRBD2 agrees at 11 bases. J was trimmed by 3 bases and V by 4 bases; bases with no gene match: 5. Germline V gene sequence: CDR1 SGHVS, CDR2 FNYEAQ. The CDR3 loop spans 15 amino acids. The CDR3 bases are TGTGCCAGCAGCTACGTAGCGGGAGGGCGCTACGAGCAGTACTTC. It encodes CASSYVAGGRYEQYF.

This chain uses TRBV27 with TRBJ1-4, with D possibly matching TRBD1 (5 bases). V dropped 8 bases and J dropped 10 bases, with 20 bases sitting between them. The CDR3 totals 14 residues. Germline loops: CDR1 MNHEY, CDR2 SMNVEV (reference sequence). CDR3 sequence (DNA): TGTGCCAGCCGTGGAACCCAGGGCGGCGGAAAACTGTTTTTT. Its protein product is CASRGTQGGGKLFF.

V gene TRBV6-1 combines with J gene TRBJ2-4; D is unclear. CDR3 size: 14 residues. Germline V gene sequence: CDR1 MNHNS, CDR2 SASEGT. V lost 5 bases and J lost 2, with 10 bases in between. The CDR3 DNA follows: TGTGCCAGCAGTACAGCTCTTCCCAAAAACATTCAGTACTTC. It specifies CASSTALPKNIQYF.